Reported below is one T cell receptor beta chain. The antigen is undetermined. The sample comes from a study of cytomegalovirus exposure and HLA in healthy donors. The donors, nominally healthy at sampling, likely had unrecorded immune exposures. The CDR3 totals 11 residues. Per germline, CDR1 DFQATT and CDR2 SNEGSKA (reference sequence). This PCR relied on a set of 60 Vbeta primers and 13 Jbeta primers. Sequencing used immunoSEQ multiplex PCR; TCRdb keeps in-frame clones, though not all of them. The data show about 180,000 clones, around three quarters seen once. Regarding the study as a whole: Later on, a genetic analysis was performed. It linked a missense variant in DCLRE1C with V- and J-gene trimming of TCR beta. Later analysis reportedly placed an Asian-associated ancestry cluster below the roughly 680-donor mean in N-insertions. TCR beta sequences reportedly predicted most subjects' HLA-A and HLA-B alleles accurately.

Sequencing was carried out using PBMCs. The sequence derives from a woman between 35 and 50 years old in good health and CMV-seronegative. The V gene is TRBV20-1, the J gene TRBJ1-1; no definite D call. CDR3 region: CSWVVETEAFF. DNA of the CDR3: TGCAGCTGGGTGGTGGAGACTGAAGCTTTCTTT.